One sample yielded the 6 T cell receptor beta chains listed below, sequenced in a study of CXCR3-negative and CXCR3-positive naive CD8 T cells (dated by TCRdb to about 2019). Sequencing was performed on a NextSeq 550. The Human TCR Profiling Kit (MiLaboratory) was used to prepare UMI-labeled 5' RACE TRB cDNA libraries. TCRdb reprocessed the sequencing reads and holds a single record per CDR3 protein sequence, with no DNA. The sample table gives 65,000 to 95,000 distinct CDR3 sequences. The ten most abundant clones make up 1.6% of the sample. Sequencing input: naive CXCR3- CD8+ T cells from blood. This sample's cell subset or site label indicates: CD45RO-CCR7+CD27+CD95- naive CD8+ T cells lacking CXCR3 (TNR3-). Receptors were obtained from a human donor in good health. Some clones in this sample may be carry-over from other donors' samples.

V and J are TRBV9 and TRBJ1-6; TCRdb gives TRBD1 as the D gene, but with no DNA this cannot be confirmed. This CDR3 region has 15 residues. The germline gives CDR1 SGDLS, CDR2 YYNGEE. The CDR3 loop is CASSVGGGANSPLHF.

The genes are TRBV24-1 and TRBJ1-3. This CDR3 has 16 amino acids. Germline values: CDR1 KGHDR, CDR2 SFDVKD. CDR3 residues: CATSDARDSHGNTIYF.

This chain's CDR3 is CASSQEELMNTEAFF. The chain links TRBV4-1 to TRBJ1-1. This CDR3 contains 15 residues. From germline, CDR1 is MGHRA and CDR2 YSYEKL.

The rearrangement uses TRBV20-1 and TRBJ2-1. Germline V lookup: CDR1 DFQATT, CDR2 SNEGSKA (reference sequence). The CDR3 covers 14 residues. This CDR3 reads CSANGLESINEQFF.

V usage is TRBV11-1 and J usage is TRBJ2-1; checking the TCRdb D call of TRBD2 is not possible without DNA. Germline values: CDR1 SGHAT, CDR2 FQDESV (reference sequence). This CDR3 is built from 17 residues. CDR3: CASSSASGLLYYNEQFF.

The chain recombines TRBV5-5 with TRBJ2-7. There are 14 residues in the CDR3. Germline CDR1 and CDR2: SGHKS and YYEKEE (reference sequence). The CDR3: CASSLAQLPYEQYF. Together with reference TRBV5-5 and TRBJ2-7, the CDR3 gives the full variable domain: DAGVTQSPTHLIKTRGQQVTLRCSPISGHKSVSWYQQVLGQGPQFIFQYYEKEERGRGNFPDRFSARQFPNYSSELNVNALLLGDSALYLCASSLAQLPYEQYFGPGTRLTVT.